The next 9 T cell receptor beta chains were all read from a single sample in a study of shared clonotypes between healthy human individuals. Profiling relied on immunoSEQ multiplex PCR, and the TCRdb table lists in-frame clones only, not all of them. The sample lists a few million clones, nearly 97% occurring once. The sample comprised naive CD4+ T cells sorted from blood. Indicated subset: CD45RA+ positively selected. The receptors here all came from a man between 18 and 35 years old in good health.

This clone was seen just once. V and J are TRBV30 and TRBJ2-2, with 8 positions matching TRBD1. Germline V lookup: CDR1 GTSNPN, CDR2 SVGIG (reference sequence). The CDR3 length is 13 residues. V shed 5 bases and J 5 bases; nucleotides not matched to a gene: 4. The chain's CDR3 is CAWRDRGTGELFF. CDR3 DNA sequence: TGTGCCTGGCGAGACAGGGGAACCGGGGAGCTGTTTTTT.

V gene TRBV5-1 combines with J gene TRBJ1-2, with 11 bases aligning to TRBD1. The trim removed 4 bases at V and 5 bases at J, leaving 4 bases unmatched. The CDR3 is made up of 14 amino acids. Germline CDR1 is SGHRS and CDR2 is YFSETQ. CDR3 nucleotide sequence: TGCGCCAGCAGCAACGGACAGGGGGCGTATGGCTACACCTTC. This codes for CASSNGQGAYGYTF.

The table lists this clone with a few counts. This sequence joins TRBV30 and TRBJ1-1; D remains ambiguous. V was cut by 8 bases and J by 5 bases, with 12 bases left in between. The CDR3 has 11 residues. Germline V gene lookup returns CDR1 GTSNPN and CDR2 SVGIG (reference sequence). The CDR3 coding sequence is TGTGCCCTCCTGTTGGTTACTGAAGCTTTCTTT. Protein product: CALLLVTEAFF.

This clone was seen once. The J gene is TRBJ1-1, the V gene TRBV5-4; tentative D call: TRBD1 (5 bases). Germline V gene lookup returns CDR1 SGHNT and CDR2 YYREEE (reference sequence). The CDR3 is 15 residues long. V lost 0 bases, J lost 4 bases, and 13 bases lay in between. In DNA, the CDR3 is TGTGCCAGCAGCTTGGAGGGGACGGGCGGCACTGAAGCTTTCTTT. Its translation is CASSLEGTGGTEAFF.

The chain is built from TRBV6-1 and TRBJ1-3; no definite D call. Germline CDR1 and CDR2: MNHNS and SASEGT. This CDR3 region has 16 residues. V dropped 4 bases and J dropped 0 bases, with 13 bases sitting between them. CDR3 nucleotides: TGTGCCAGCAGTGGAGTTTATCCTTACTCTGGAAACACCATATATTTT. This gives the protein CASSGVYPYSGNTIYF.

The chain links TRBV2 to TRBJ1-3; D ambiguous. Trimming left V 1 base short and J 3 bases short, with 7 bases between. This CDR3 has 14 residues. In germline, CDR1 is SNHLY, CDR2 FYNNEI. The CDR3 region has the DNA TGTGCCAGCAGTGAAGTGGACGTTGGAAACACCATATATTTT. Its translation: CASSEVDVGNTIYF.

A single count supports this clone. The chain recombines TRBV7-9 with TRBJ1-5; 9 bases align to TRBD1. Germline CDR1 SEHNR, CDR2 FQNEAQ (reference sequence). Trimming took 1 base from V and 6 from J; bases not matched to a gene: 4. CDR3 length: 15 amino acids. The CDR3 DNA sequence: TGTGCCAGCAGCTTAGGGACAGGGGTTGGTCAGCCCCAGCATTTT. Amino acids: CASSLGTGVGQPQHF.

V usage is TRBV6-6 and J usage is TRBJ2-4; D is unresolved. The CDR3 totals 11 residues. The V gene lost 7 bases and the J gene lost 8 bases, with 9 bases spanning the gap. CDR1 is MNHNY, CDR2 SVGAGI, per germline (reference sequence). This CDR3 reads CASKAVDIQYF. The CDR3 bases are TGTGCCAGCAAGGCCGTAGACATTCAGTACTTC.

V usage is TRBV5-4 and J usage is TRBJ2-5; D possibly corresponds to TRBD1 (6 bases). V gave up 4 bases and J gave up 2 bases, with 18 bases separating them. The CDR3 is 16 residues long. Germline loops: CDR1 SGHNT, CDR2 YYREEE (reference sequence). This CDR3 is CASSPSQGEKQETQYF. The CDR3 DNA reads as TGTGCCAGCAGCCCCTCACAGGGAGAAAAGCAAGAGACCCAGTACTTC.